A selection of T cell receptor beta chains follows, all from one sample in a study of blood T cell repertoires in COVID-19. The protocol was immunoSEQ multiplex PCR, while the TCRdb copy is restricted to in-frame clones and leaves out a portion. The profile covers 65,000 to 80,000 clones, with 70% to 90% appearing a single time and roughly 2% taken by the ten largest. Input material: peripheral blood. The receptors were sampled from a man younger than 40 with acute or convalescent COVID-19. Both conserved end residues are part of each CDR3.

v_call,j_call,cdr3_aa
TRBV4-1,TRBJ1-5,CASSQGGRGPSNQPQHF
TRBV21-1,TRBJ2-1,CATSQTSNQGAYEQFF
TRBV11-3,TRBJ2-1,CASSLGAGDNNEQFF
TRBV6-5,TRBJ2-2,CASSQGGNTGELFF
TRBV15,TRBJ2-7,CATSGDRVTYEQYF
TRBV10-3,TRBJ1-4,CAIQDRGNEKLFF
TRBV7-8,TRBJ2-7,CASSKGGSYEQYF
TRBV7-2,TRBJ1-1,CASSLILMVAGTEAFF
TRBV6-6,TRBJ1-5,CASSYETGLNQPQHF
TRBV5-1,TRBJ1-1,CASSAPGQRSIF
TRBV7-3,TRBJ2-2,CASSLSQGGTANTGELFF
TRBV9,TRBJ2-1,CASSVGETTVGRNEQFF
TRBV15,TRBJ2-2,CATNRATGELFF
TRBV9,TRBJ2-2,CASSPPGGNTGELFF